One sample yielded the 31 T cell receptor beta chains listed below, sequenced in a study of response to subunit inactivated influenza vaccine. TCRdb ran MiXCR on the RT-PCR reads and lists one entry per CDR3 protein. The top ten clones hold over 8.5% of a sample with about 540,000 distinct CDR3 sequences, about 15% of them seen once. Sequences were derived from PBMCs from blood, sampled roughly 12 days after vaccination. These receptors all stem from a man over 45 who received an inactivated influenza vaccine.

This clonotype has a handful of counts. V usage is TRBV4-1 and J usage is TRBJ2-7; D is ambiguous. V gave up 0 bases and J gave up 2 bases, with 14 bases separating them. This CDR3 contains 16 residues. CDR1 MGHRA and CDR2 YSYEKL come from the germline V gene. The CDR3 region has the DNA TGCGCCAGCAGCCAAGATATGGCCGGCCTCGCCTACGAGCAGTACTTC. Residues: CASSQDMAGLAYEQYF.

Only a few counts were recorded for this clonotype. The V call is TRBV5-1, the J call TRBJ2-3; D possibly matches TRBD1 or TRBD2 (5 bases each). Germline-derived CDR1 and CDR2 are SGHRS and YFSETQ. The V end lost 3 bases, the J end lost 6 bases, and 14 bases lay between the germline ends. This CDR3 comprises 14 residues. The CDR3 nucleotides are TGCGCCAGCAGCTGGGGGACCGAGGGGGATACGCAGTATTTT. Protein product: CASSWGTEGDTQYF.

The chain recombines TRBV7-9 with TRBJ2-3; D is unresolved. Trimming stripped 5 bases from V and 0 bases from J, with 12 bases between. CDR3 size: 15 residues. Germline V CDR1 and CDR2: SEHNR, FQNEAQ (reference sequence). The DNA of the CDR3 is TGTGCCAGCAGCCGGAGAAGGGTTAGCACAGATACGCAGTATTTT. Translated, it gives CASSRRRVSTDTQYF.

The chain has TRBV5-1 and TRBJ2-7, with 8 bases matching TRBD1. Per the germline V gene, CDR1 is SGHRS and CDR2 is YFSETQ. The CDR3 sequence is 15 residues long. V lost 4 bases and J lost 1; bases outside the gene matches: 7. Written as DNA, the CDR3 is TGCGCCAGCAGCCGGGGAAGGACAGGGTCCTACGAGCAGTACTTC. Residues: CASSRGRTGSYEQYF.

This clonotype has a handful of counts. The J gene is TRBJ2-2, the V gene TRBV29-1, with 7 bases matching TRBD2. J lost 3 bases, V lost 0 bases, and 7 bases had no gene match. The CDR3 has 16 amino acids. Germline CDR1 reads SQVTM; CDR2 reads ANQGSEA. CDR3 protein: CSVEDQSGGYTGELFF. Written as DNA, the CDR3 is TGCAGCGTTGAAGATCAGTCGGGGGGATACACCGGGGAGCTGTTTTTT.

This clonotype was detected only a few times. J is TRBJ2-5 and V is TRBV4-1; 9 bases agree with TRBD2. Germline CDR1 and CDR2: MGHRA and YSYEKL. Trimming took 3 bases from V and 4 from J; bases not matched to a gene: 9. There are 16 residues in the CDR3. The CDR3 coding sequence is TGCGCCAGCAGCCATCTACTGGGGCGGGGGGGAGAGACCCAGTACTTC. Translated: CASSHLLGRGGETQYF.

This clonotype was counted many times. This rearrangement joins TRBV24-1 to TRBJ2-7; tentatively, D is TRBD1 (5 bases). Germline V gene data show CDR1 as KGHDR and CDR2 as SFDVKD. With 3 bases removed from V and 2 bases from J, the gap between germline ends came to 13 bases. This CDR3 is 15 amino acids long. The CDR3: CATSDRAGSTYEQYF. The CDR3, as DNA: TGTGCCACCAGTGATCGTGCAGGGTCCACCTACGAGCAGTACTTC.

This clonotype was observed a handful of times. This is likely a read error, given that the CDR3 carries no conserved phenylalanine or tryptophan at its end. V and J are TRBV19 and TRBJ2-7; 9 bases are a match to TRBD1. The trim removed 7 bases at V and 1 base at J, leaving 11 bases unmatched. Germline CDR1 is LNHDA and CDR2 is SQIVND (reference sequence). This CDR3 is 16 amino acids long. The CDR3 protein is CASKSSDRGFSYEQYS. The CDR3 DNA reads TGTGCCAGTAAATCTTCGGACAGGGGTTTTTCCTACGAGCAGTACTCC.

This chain uses TRBV27 with TRBJ2-5, with 7 bases identical to TRBD2. CDR3 length: 15 residues. Trimming removed 5 bases from V and 1 base from J; junction bases left unmatched: 7. Germline CDR1 reads MNHEY; CDR2 reads SMNVEV (reference sequence). The CDR3 loop is CASSPFLAAQETQYF. CDR3 sequence (DNA): TGTGCCAGCAGTCCCTTTCTAGCGGCCCAAGAGACCCAGTACTTC.

This clonotype came up many times. The chain joins TRBV5-6 to TRBJ2-1, with 8 bases fitting TRBD2. The germline V gene has CDR1 SGHDT and CDR2 YYEEEE. The CDR3 is 16 residues long. The V and J ends lost 4 bases and 2 bases, in that order; junction bases with no gene match: 8. The DNA for the CDR3 is TGTGCCAGCAGCCGTACTAGCGGTTCTGCCTACAATGAGCAGTTCTTC. Translating gives CASSRTSGSAYNEQFF.

The J gene is TRBJ2-6, the V gene TRBV7-9, with D perhaps matching TRBD2 (5 bases). The CDR3 runs to 15 residues. Trimming left V 6 bases short and J 1 base short, with 10 bases between. Per the germline V gene, CDR1 is SEHNR and CDR2 is FQNEAQ (reference sequence). CDR3 in amino acids: CASRLRESGANVLTF. The CDR3 DNA sequence: TGTGCCAGCAGATTGAGGGAGTCTGGGGCCAACGTCCTGACTTTC.

In its sample, this clonotype was seen a few times. The chain is built from TRBV5-1 and TRBJ1-2; perhaps TRBD1 as D (5 bases). The CDR3 length is 15 residues. The V end lost 0 bases, the J end lost 8 bases, and 17 bases lay between the germline ends. Germline lookup yields CDR1 SGHRS and CDR2 YFSETQ. The CDR3 reads CASSLDWDSPEGYTF. The CDR3 DNA reads as TGCGCCAGCAGCTTGGATTGGGACTCCCCCGAGGGCTACACCTTC.

This clonotype was seen many times. The chain is built from TRBV7-9 and TRBJ2-3, with TRBD1 matching 10 bases. Germline trimming cut 5 bases from V and 0 bases from J; bases unmatched to any gene: 5. The germline CDR1 and CDR2 sequences are SEHNR and FQNEAQ (reference sequence). CDR3 length: 16 residues. The CDR3 protein is CASSRGTGASTDTQYF. In nucleotides, the CDR3 is TGTGCCAGCAGCCGAGGGACAGGGGCTAGCACAGATACGCAGTATTTT.

There are a few counts of this clonotype. The chain links TRBV27 to TRBJ2-7; 7 bases fit TRBD2. The germline CDR1 and CDR2 sequences are MNHEY and SMNVEV (reference sequence). The CDR3 has 16 amino acids. The J segment lost 0 bases and the V segment lost 4 bases, leaving 9 bases of the junction unmatched. CDR3 loop: CASSSGLGSYSYEQYF. The CDR3 DNA follows: TGTGCCAGCAGTTCCGGACTAGGGTCCTACTCCTACGAGCAGTACTTC.

The chain uses TRBV29-1 and TRBJ2-5; tentative D call: TRBD1 (6 bases). The CDR3 extends over 14 amino acids. The germline CDR1 and CDR2 sequences are SQVTM and ANQGSEA. Trimming took off 5 bases at V and 4 bases at J, with 17 bases between the two ends. The CDR3 sequence is CSVSGTRNRETQYF. As DNA, the CDR3 is TGCAGCGTTTCCGGGACACGTAATCGAGAGACCCAGTACTTC.

The chain couples TRBV4-2 to TRBJ2-7; D may match TRBD1 or TRBD2 (5 bases each). V was pared by 0 bases and J by 7 bases, with 22 bases between. CDR1 is LGHNA and CDR2 is YNFKEQ in the germline V gene. The CDR3 is 17 residues long. The CDR3 DNA is TGTGCCAGCAGCCAAGAATCGAGCGGCCTGGGGGTGAGGGAGCAGTACTTC. Its translation is CASSQESSGLGVREQYF.

This clonotype occurred many times. The chain couples TRBV5-1 to TRBJ2-3; the match to TRBD1 covers 7 bases. The V segment lost 5 bases and the J segment 2 bases; nucleotides outside the gene matches: 8. The CDR3 covers 15 residues. Germline CDR1 and CDR2: SGHRS and YFSETQ. The CDR3 DNA is TGCGCCAGCAGGTCGCCGGGACAGTACACAGATACGCAGTATTTT. This translates into CASRSPGQYTDTQYF.

The V gene is TRBV28, the J gene TRBJ1-1, with D hard to call. CDR3 length: 11 amino acids. V gave up 7 bases and J gave up 2 bases, with 5 bases separating them. Germline V gene lookup returns CDR1 MDHEN and CDR2 SYDVKM. CDR3 sequence: CASTSNTEAFF. CDR3 DNA: TGTGCCAGCACCTCAAACACTGAAGCTTTCTTT.

Comment on this clonotype: One end of the junction is discordant with germline, which a read error may explain. The chain couples TRBV20-1 to TRBJ1-6, with D possibly matching TRBD1 (5 bases). The CDR3 length is 14 residues. Germline V gives CDR1 DFQATT, CDR2 SNEGSKA (reference sequence). The CDR3 reads CSARQGLFWSPLNF. CDR3 nucleotide sequence: TGCAGTGCTAGACAGGGTTTGTTCTGGTCACCCCTCAACTTT.

In its sample, this clonotype was seen many times. The chain has TRBV29-1 and TRBJ2-1; no clear D. The V gene lost 6 bases and the J gene lost 7 bases, with 13 bases spanning the gap. Germline V gene sequence: CDR1 SQVTM, CDR2 ANQGSEA. CDR3 length: 12 residues. CDR3 protein: CSVGWIGNEQFF. CDR3 coding DNA: TGCAGCGTCGGATGGATAGGGAATGAGCAGTTCTTC.

This clonotype was observed a few times. The chain links TRBV12-3 or TRBV12-4 to TRBJ1-1; 10 positions agree with TRBD1. V trimming: 5 bases; J trimming: 5 bases; junction bases outside the gene matches: 8. There are 15 residues in the CDR3. CDR3 in amino acids: CASSLGGQGRTEAFF. CDR3 nucleotides: TGTGCCAGCAGTCTTGGGGGACAGGGGAGGACTGAAGCTTTCTTT.

This clonotype showed up just a few times. The V gene is TRBV5-1, the J gene TRBJ2-7; TRBD1 agrees at 8 bases. Germline V lookup: CDR1 SGHRS, CDR2 YFSETQ. V dropped 6 bases and J dropped 5; count of bases not matched to a gene: 7. The CDR3 extends over 13 amino acids. The CDR3 spells CASTDRGGNEQYF. CDR3 DNA sequence: TGCGCCAGCACCGACAGGGGTGGGAACGAGCAGTACTTC.

This clonotype was seen more than once but under ten times. The CDR3 spells CSALRQGVTEKLFF. CDR3 in DNA: TGCAGCGCACTCAGACAGGGCGTGACTGAAAAACTGTTTTTT. The rearrangement links TRBV29-1 to TRBJ1-4, with 7 bases that match TRBD1. The length of the CDR3 is 14 residues. Germline lookup yields CDR1 SQVTM and CDR2 ANQGSEA. The junction had 12 bases not matched to a gene; V was cut back by 7 bases and J by 7 bases.

This clonotype came up a few times. This sequence joins TRBV25-1 and TRBJ2-7, with a tentative D call TRBD2 (6 bases). The CDR3 totals 13 residues. The germline V gene has CDR1 MGHDK and CDR2 SYGVNS. V was clipped by 7 bases and J by 5 bases, with 15 bases between them. This CDR3 reads CASIGGLEDEQYF. The CDR3, as DNA: TGTGCCAGCATCGGGGGTTTAGAGGACGAGCAGTACTTC.

This clonotype occurred many times. This chain joins TRBV4-2 and TRBJ2-7; D is perhaps TRBD1 or TRBD2 (5 bases each). Germline CDR1 and CDR2: LGHNA and YNFKEQ. CDR3 length: 14 residues. Deletions cut 0 bases from V and 1 base from J, with 7 bases between. CDR3 protein: CASSQDWGSYEQYF. The CDR3 nucleotides are TGTGCCAGCAGCCAAGATTGGGGGTCCTACGAGCAGTACTTC.

This rearrangement joins TRBV19 to TRBJ1-1, with D unclear. Germline lookup yields CDR1 LNHDA and CDR2 SQIVND (reference sequence). The CDR3 runs to 13 residues. V lost 4 bases and J lost 5, with 11 bases in between. CDR3 sequence (DNA): TGTGCCAGTAGTAATAGGGATCGTACTGAAGCTTTCTTT. Translated, it gives CASSNRDRTEAFF.

In DNA, the CDR3 is TGCAGTGCTAGAGTTGGGGCCAGGGCCAACTATGGCTACACCTTC. Protein: CSARVGARANYGYTF. This sequence joins TRBV20-1 and TRBJ1-2, with a weak D call TRBD1 (5 bases). V was shortened by 1 base and J by 2 bases, with 14 bases between the two germline ends. This CDR3 is built from 15 residues. Looked up from germline, CDR1 is DFQATT and CDR2 is SNEGSKA (reference sequence).

In this sample, this clonotype turned up a few times. The gene calls are TRBV12-3 or TRBV12-4 and TRBJ2-7, with a weak D call TRBD1 (5 bases). V was pared by 3 bases and J by 6 bases, with 9 bases between. This CDR3 has 12 residues. CDR3 sequence: CASSFDRTEQYF. DNA for the CDR3: TGTGCCAGCAGTTTTGACAGAACCGAGCAGTACTTC.

This clonotype has only a few counts. The chain has TRBV5-1 and TRBJ2-1; the match to TRBD1 covers 8 bases. Trimming cost V 0 bases and J 0 bases; bases outside gene matches: 2. The CDR3 spans 16 residues. Germline V CDR1 and CDR2: SGHRS, YFSETQ. CDR3 in amino acids: CASSLGTGSSYNEQFF. CDR3 DNA: TGCGCCAGCAGCTTGGGGACAGGGAGCTCCTACAATGAGCAGTTCTTC.

There are a few counts of this clonotype. The rearrangement joins TRBV7-9 to TRBJ2-3, with no clear D. This CDR3 contains 12 residues. Germline V CDR1 and CDR2: SEHNR, FQNEAQ (reference sequence). V dropped 6 bases and J dropped 8 bases, with 12 bases sitting between them. CDR3 bases: TGTGCCAGCAGTCACCAGCAGGTTACGCAGTATTTT. Translation: CASSHQQVTQYF.

The rearrangement joins TRBV15 to TRBJ1-1, with D maybe TRBD1 (6 bases). Germline CDR1 and CDR2: LNHNV and YYDKDF (reference sequence). V was pared by 3 bases and J by 2 bases, with 22 bases between. CDR3 length: 18 amino acids. CDR3 protein: CATSRAWGAERGNTEAFF. CDR3 nucleotides: TGTGCCACCAGCAGGGCCTGGGGGGCGGAGAGGGGAAACACTGAAGCTTTCTTT.